Following are 11 T cell receptor beta chains from one sample sequenced in a study of blood T cell repertoires in COVID-19 (dated by TCRdb to about 2020). Libraries were built with the immunoSEQ multiplex PCR assay. TCRdb mirrors the immuneACCESS table, restricted to in-frame sequences. Some clones are absent from its copies; in checked studies, under half trace to an unresolved V gene, and the reason for the others is unknown. The sample table records tens of thousands of clones; approximately 88% of these occur just once. The ten largest make up 15% to 20% of the sample. Sequenced sample: peripheral blood. The receptors originated from a man between 60 and 75 years old with COVID-19, enrolled during active disease.

The chain combines TRBV19 with TRBJ2-3, with TRBD2 matching over 8 bases. Per germline, CDR1 LNHDA and CDR2 SQIVND (reference sequence). V lost 7 bases, J lost 11 bases, and 14 bases stayed unmatched. The CDR3 is 14 residues long. The DNA for the CDR3 is TGTGCCAGTAAGCCCGAGGGGCTAGCGGGCAGGCAGTATTTT. This sequence encodes CASKPEGLAGRQYF. Full variable domain (missing parts from reference TRBV19 and TRBJ2-3): DGGITQSPKYLFRKEGQNVTLSCEQNLNHDAMYWYRQDPGQGLRLIYYSQIVNDFQKGDIAEGYSVSREKKESFPLTVTSAQKNPTAFYLCASKPEGLAGRQYFGPGTRLTVL.

The genes are TRBV6-5 and TRBJ1-6; 10 positions match TRBD1. After removal of 2 bases from V and 13 bases from J, the junction contained 11 bases not matched to a gene. The CDR3 loop spans 16 amino acids. Germline V lookup: CDR1 MNHEY, CDR2 SVGAGI. The CDR3 spells CASSYRGQGESWPLHF. The CDR3 DNA reads as TGTGCCAGCAGTTACCGAGGACAGGGGGAATCGTGGCCCCTCCACTTT.

The chain links TRBV10-2 to TRBJ2-1; no firm D call. The CDR3 runs 11 residues. Germline loops: CDR1 WSHSY, CDR2 SAAADI. V lost 8 bases and J 4 bases, leaving 6 bases between the germline ends. The CDR3 reads CASHNYNEQFF. The CDR3 region has the DNA TGCGCCAGCCACAATTACAATGAGCAGTTCTTC.

The CDR3 protein is CASSLGGTNYYEQYF. CDR3 in DNA: TGTGCCAGCAGCTTAGGCGGGACTAACTACTACGAGCAGTACTTC. The chain is built from TRBV7-3 and TRBJ2-7, with 7 positions matching TRBD2. Germline CDR1 SGHTA, CDR2 FQGTGA. V shed 2 bases, J shed 3 bases, and the junction held 7 bases outside the gene matches. CDR3 length: 15 amino acids.

This clone was seen at least ten times. The chain couples TRBV14 to TRBJ2-7; no clear D gene. V was trimmed by 0 bases and J by 5 bases, leaving 8 bases between them. The CDR3 has 13 amino acids. Germline lookup yields CDR1 SGHDN and CDR2 FVKESK. Here the CDR3 reads CASSQDHSDEQYF. DNA for the CDR3: TGTGCCAGCAGCCAAGACCACTCGGACGAGCAGTACTTC.

This clone was counted a single time. The chain is built from TRBV10-3 and TRBJ1-1; possibly TRBD1 for D (5 bases). Germline V gene data show CDR1 as ENHRY and CDR2 as SYGVKD. The V gene lost 10 bases and the J gene lost 1 base, with 16 bases spanning the gap. This CDR3 is 14 amino acids long. The CDR3 region has the DNA TGTGCCACAATGGATGGGGGGAAGAACACTGAAGCTTTCTTT. Its protein is CATMDGGKNTEAFF.

The V and J genes are TRBV30 and TRBJ1-4; weak D call: TRBD1 (6 bases). Trimming cost V 0 bases and J 7 bases, with 6 bases left between them. The CDR3 spans 12 residues. In germline, CDR1 is GTSNPN, CDR2 SVGIG (reference sequence). This CDR3 reads CAWSVQGEKLFF. The CDR3 DNA follows: TGTGCCTGGAGTGTACAGGGTGAAAAACTGTTTTTT.

This sequence joins TRBV24-1 and TRBJ1-2; D gene uncertain. Germline V gene lookup returns CDR1 KGHDR and CDR2 SFDVKD. Trimming removed 2 bases at V and 5 bases at J, with 14 bases between. The CDR3 loop spans 15 amino acids. The CDR3 DNA sequence: TGTGCCACCAGTGATTCCCTCGGAGGGATTTATGGCTACACCTTC. Translated, it gives CATSDSLGGIYGYTF.

This chain links TRBV29-1 with TRBJ2-2, with TRBD1 as a possible D gene (5 bases). CDR3 length: 14 residues. CDR1 is SQVTM, CDR2 ANQGSEA, per germline. V gave up 8 bases and J gave up 0 bases, with 13 bases separating them. CDR3 sequence (DNA): TGCAGCTTCAAGGACATTTCGAACACCGGGGAGCTGTTTTTT. Protein sequence: CSFKDISNTGELFF.

This clone has only a few counts. The genes are TRBV4-1 and TRBJ1-6, with D maybe TRBD1 (6 bases). The ends were cut back, 4 bases at V and 8 bases at J, with 24 bases in the middle. CDR3 length: 18 amino acids. Looked up from germline, CDR1 is MGHRA and CDR2 is YSYEKL. CDR3 nucleotide sequence: TGCGCCAGCAGCCTAGGAAGTCTACAGGGCGACTTCGATTCACCCCTCCACTTT. Translating gives CASSLGSLQGDFDSPLHF.

This chain connects TRBV28 to TRBJ1-2; D uncertain. Germline CDR1 and CDR2: MDHEN and SYDVKM. The CDR3 length is 15 residues. The V gene lost 1 base and the J gene lost 7 bases, with 16 bases spanning the gap. As DNA, the CDR3 is TGTGCCAGCAGTTTATCCACGGATAACGGGTTTGGCTACACCTTC. It specifies CASSLSTDNGFGYTF.